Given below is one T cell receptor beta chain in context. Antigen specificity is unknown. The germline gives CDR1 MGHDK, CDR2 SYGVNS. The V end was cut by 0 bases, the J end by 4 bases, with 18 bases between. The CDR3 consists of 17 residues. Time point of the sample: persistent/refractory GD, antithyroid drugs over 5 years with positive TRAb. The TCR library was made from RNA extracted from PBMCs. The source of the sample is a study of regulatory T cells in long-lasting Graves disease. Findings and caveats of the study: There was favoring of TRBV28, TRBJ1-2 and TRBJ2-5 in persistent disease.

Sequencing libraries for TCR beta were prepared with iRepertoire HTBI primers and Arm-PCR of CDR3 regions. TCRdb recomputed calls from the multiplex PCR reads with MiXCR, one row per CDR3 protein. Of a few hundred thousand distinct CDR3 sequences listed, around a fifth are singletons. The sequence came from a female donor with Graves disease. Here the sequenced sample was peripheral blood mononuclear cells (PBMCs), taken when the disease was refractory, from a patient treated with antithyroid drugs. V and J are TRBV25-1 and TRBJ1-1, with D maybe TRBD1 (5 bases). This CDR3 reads CASSEYVGGTQGTEAFF. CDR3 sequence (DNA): TGTGCCAGCAGTGAATATGTGGGCGGGACTCAAGGCACTGAAGCTTTCTTT.